The 28 T cell receptor beta chains in this list originate from one sample, sequenced in a study of cytomegalovirus exposure and HLA in healthy donors. This table comes from immunoSEQ multiplex PCR, and its TCRdb copy is limited to in-frame clones, with some not included. The table has approximately 72,000 clones, about 95% seen once. The sample was PBMCs. These receptors were obtained from a woman between 18 and 30 years old in good health and CMV-seronegative.

This clone was detected once. One end of the junction is discordant with germline, which a read error may explain. The chain recombines TRBV7-7 with TRBJ2-1; 12 bases align to TRBD2. In germline, CDR1 is SSHAT, CDR2 FNYEAQ (reference sequence). The CDR3 loop spans 15 amino acids. The chain's CDR3 is CASSVTSGGYNEQFF. The DNA of the CDR3 is TGTGCTAGCAGCGTGACTAGCGGGGGCTACAATGAGCAGTTCTTC.

The CDR3 nucleotides read TGTGCCAGCAGTTTATGGCGGACGGAGGCTAACTATGGCTACACCTTC. Translated, it gives CASSLWRTEANYGYTF. This sequence joins TRBV28 and TRBJ1-2; D is undetermined. The CDR3 has 16 amino acids. Trimming removed 0 bases at V and 0 bases at J, with 11 bases between. Germline lookup yields CDR1 MDHEN and CDR2 SYDVKM.

The chain is built from TRBV2 and TRBJ2-2; 10 nucleotides align to TRBD2. V was clipped by 2 bases and J by 3 bases; unmatched bases: 9. Germline CDR1 reads SNHLY; CDR2 reads FYNNEI. This CDR3 spans 18 amino acids. CDR3 in amino acids: CASSERPAGGRYTGELFF. As DNA, the CDR3 is TGTGCCAGCAGTGAACGGCCAGCGGGGGGGCGGTACACCGGGGAGCTGTTTTTT.

This chain uses TRBV11-2 with TRBJ2-1; the D gene is possibly TRBD1 (6 bases). This CDR3 has 15 residues. Germline lookup yields CDR1 SGHAT and CDR2 FQNNGV. Trimming pared 5 bases from V and 0 bases from J, leaving 11 bases between. The chain's CDR3 is CASSLRDNSYNEQFF. CDR3 coding DNA: TGTGCCAGCAGCCTCCGGGACAACTCCTACAATGAGCAGTTCTTC.

The chain combines TRBV7-9 with TRBJ2-7; 8 bases fit TRBD2. This CDR3 spans 14 amino acids. Germline lookup yields CDR1 SEHNR and CDR2 FQNEAQ (reference sequence). Trimming took 5 bases from V and 1 from J; bases not matched to a gene: 4. CDR3 bases: TGTGCCAGCAGCGGTCGGGGGGGATCCTACGAGCAGTACTTC. Its protein product is CASSGRGGSYEQYF.

V gene TRBV4-1 combines with J gene TRBJ1-5; no clear D gene. The CDR3 has 16 residues. Trimming removed 2 bases at V and 4 bases at J, with 15 bases between. The germline V gene encodes CDR1 MGHRA and CDR2 YSYEKL. CDR3 sequence (DNA): TGCGCCAGCAGCCAAAATGGACTGGTCAAGAATCAGCCCCAGCATTTT. It codes for CASSQNGLVKNQPQHF.

V usage is TRBV4-1 and J usage is TRBJ2-1; tentative D call: TRBD2 (7 bases). The CDR3 runs to 19 residues. Trimming removed 3 bases from V and 9 bases from J, with 30 bases in between. Germline V gene data show CDR1 as MGHRA and CDR2 as YSYEKL. The CDR3 here is CASSHLPGAFTGTTGEQFF. The CDR3 DNA reads TGCGCCAGCAGCCATCTCCCAGGGGCCTTTACCGGGACTACGGGTGAGCAGTTCTTC.

A word on this clone: The junction and the germline gene differ at one end; a read error may be behind it. The chain carries TRBV25-1 and TRBJ1-6, with D possibly being TRBD1 (6 bases). The CDR3 length is 15 residues. CDR1 is MGHDK, CDR2 SYGVNS, per germline. DNA for the CDR3: TGCGCCAGCAGTGAATGGAACAGGGAAAATTCACCCCTCCACTTT. The encoded protein is CASSEWNRENSPLHF.

The chain links TRBV5-4 to TRBJ2-2, with 8 bases lining up with TRBD2. Germline V gene lookup returns CDR1 SGHNT and CDR2 YYREEE (reference sequence). The CDR3 sequence is 16 residues long. The V gene end was trimmed by 6 bases and the J gene end by 7 bases; junction bases not matched to a gene: 14. The CDR3 loop reads CASTAGVRGGFGELFF. In DNA form, the CDR3 reads TGTGCCAGCACCGCCGGGGTTCGCGGGGGGTTCGGGGAGCTGTTTTTT.

Here the CDR3 DNA reads TGTGCCAGCAGCTCAGGTCGCGGGGTTCGCTCCGGGGAGCTGTTTTTT. Protein: CASSSGRGVRSGELFF. This rearrangement joins TRBV7-9 to TRBJ2-2; tentatively, D is TRBD2 (6 bases). Trimming stripped 4 bases from V and 6 bases from J, with 18 bases between. Germline V CDR1 and CDR2: SEHNR, FQNEAQ (reference sequence). The length of the CDR3 is 16 residues. The full variable domain, in which reference TRBV7-9 and TRBJ2-2 provide the parts outside the CDR3, is DTGVSQNPRHKITKRGQNVTFRCDPISEHNRLYWYRQTLGQGPEFLTYFQNEAQLEKSRLLSDRFSAERPKGSFSTLEIQRTEQGDSAMYLCASSSGRGVRSGELFFGEGSRLTVL.

This clone was observed a single time. The chain has TRBV5-5 and TRBJ1-5; possible D gene TRBD1, 6 bases. The V end was cut by 0 bases, the J end by 0 bases, with 10 bases between. From germline, CDR1 is SGHKS and CDR2 YYEKEE (reference sequence). The CDR3 runs 16 residues. The CDR3 sequence is CASSLAGHISNQPQHF. The CDR3 DNA is TGTGCCAGCAGCTTGGCGGGACACATTAGCAATCAGCCCCAGCATTTT.

J is TRBJ2-1 and V is TRBV5-1, with TRBD2 matching over 9 bases. The CDR3 is 16 residues long. V lost 3 bases to trimming and J lost 2 bases; unmatched junction nucleotides: 6. The germline CDR1 and CDR2 sequences are SGHRS and YFSETQ. The CDR3 reads CASSYATSGTYNEQFF. Here the CDR3 DNA reads TGCGCCAGCAGCTATGCGACTAGCGGCACCTACAATGAGCAGTTCTTC.

The chain recombines TRBV21-1 with TRBJ1-2; no DNA check was done on the table's D call, TRBD1. TRBV21-1 is noted as a pseudogene. The CDR3 covers 15 residues. The CDR3 loop reads CASSDGQALPRGYTF. CDR3 bases: TGTGCCAGCAGCGACGGACAGGCCCTCCCTAGGGGCTACACCTTC.

The chain uses TRBV18 and TRBJ1-1; 7 bases are a match to TRBD1. CDR1 and CDR2 (germline): KGHSH, LQKENI. This CDR3 has 18 amino acids. After removal of 1 base from V and 5 bases from J, the junction contained 16 bases not matched to a gene. In DNA, the CDR3 is TGTGCCAGCTCACCACTTAGGGAGACAGGGTCTTTGGTTACTGAAGCTTTCTTT. Protein sequence: CASSPLRETGSLVTEAFF. The variable domain in full, with the rest retrieved from reference TRBV18 and TRBJ1-1, is NAGVMQNPRHLVRRRGQEARLRCSPMKGHSHVYWYRQLPEEGLKFMVYLQKENIIDESGMPKERFSAEFPKEGPSILRIQQVVRGDSAAYFCASSPLRETGSLVTEAFFGQGTRLTVV.

For the CDR3, the DNA is TGTGCCAGCACCGACAGTTATCAGCCCCAGCATTTT. Its translation is CASTDSYQPQHF. J is TRBJ1-5 and V is TRBV2; maybe TRBD1 (5 bases). In germline, CDR1 is SNHLY, CDR2 FYNNEI. The length of the CDR3 is 12 residues. Trimming shortened V by 7 bases and J by 5 bases, and 9 bases separated the two germline ends.

The V call is TRBV30, the J call TRBJ1-4; tentative D call: TRBD1 (5 bases). The CDR3 totals 14 residues. Germline loops: CDR1 GTSNPN, CDR2 SVGIG (reference sequence). Deletions cut 2 bases from V and 8 bases from J, with 15 bases between. The CDR3 reads CAWSPNAGGEKLFF. CDR3 in DNA: TGTGCCTGGAGTCCAAATGCGGGGGGGGAAAAACTGTTTTTT.

This chain uses TRBV20-1 with TRBJ2-3; D not certain. Trimming left V 6 bases short and J 6 bases short, with 10 bases between. Looked up from germline, CDR1 is DFQATT and CDR2 is SNEGSKA (reference sequence). This CDR3 region has 11 residues. The CDR3 loop is CSAAAVDTQYF. The DNA of the CDR3 is TGCAGTGCGGCTGCCGTGGATACGCAGTATTTT.

The chain links TRBV5-5 to TRBJ2-4; 8 bases are shared with TRBD1. After removal of 1 base from V and 1 base from J, the junction contained 7 bases not matched to a gene. CDR1 is SGHKS and CDR2 is YYEKEE in the germline V gene (reference sequence). The CDR3 has 17 amino acids. The DNA of the CDR3 is TGTGCCAGCAGCTTGCCAAGGACAGGGTTGGCCAAAAACATTCAGTACTTC. It translates to CASSLPRTGLAKNIQYF.

This chain joins TRBV5-1 and TRBJ2-1; TRBD2 matches at 7 bases. Germline assignment: CDR1 SGHRS and CDR2 YFSETQ. The CDR3 is 17 residues long. The trim removed 4 bases at V and 1 base at J, leaving 11 bases unmatched. CDR3 loop: CASSRGDGLGSYNEQFF. In nucleotides, the CDR3 is TGCGCCAGCAGCCGGGGGGACGGTCTGGGGTCCTACAATGAGCAGTTCTTC.

The chain recombines TRBV5-8 with TRBJ1-5; D is ambiguous. This CDR3 contains 12 residues. Germline V lookup: CDR1 SGHTS, CDR2 YDEGEE. V was trimmed by 2 bases and J by 5 bases, leaving 5 bases between them. CDR3 amino acids: CASSFVYQPQHF. The CDR3 nucleotides read TGTGCCAGCAGCTTCGTATATCAGCCCCAGCATTTT.

V usage is TRBV7-9 and J usage is TRBJ1-1, with TRBD1 matching 8 bases. The ends lost 5 bases at V and 3 bases at J; junction bases unmatched: 8. CDR3 length: 15 amino acids. Looked up from germline, CDR1 is SEHNR and CDR2 is FQNEAQ (reference sequence). This CDR3 reads CASSPPTGVHTEAFF. As DNA, the CDR3 is TGTGCCAGCAGCCCTCCGACAGGGGTGCACACTGAAGCTTTCTTT.

DNA for the CDR3: TGTGCCAGCAGCTTTCCCTTAAACAATGAGCAGTTCTTC. Amino acid sequence: CASSFPLNNEQFF. The chain carries TRBV5-4 and TRBJ2-1; D remains ambiguous. From germline, CDR1 is SGHNT and CDR2 YYREEE (reference sequence). The ends were cut back, 2 bases at V and 5 bases at J, with 8 bases in the middle. This CDR3 has 13 residues.

This chain uses TRBV4-2 with TRBJ1-4, with 9 nucleotides matching TRBD1. The germline V gene encodes CDR1 LGHNA and CDR2 YNFKEQ. Losses at the gene ends were 4 bases for V and 5 bases for J; bases not matched to a gene: 8. This CDR3 contains 16 residues. CDR3 in amino acids: CASSPTEGQGNEKLFF. In nucleotides, the CDR3 is TGTGCCAGCAGCCCAACAGAAGGACAGGGGAATGAAAAACTGTTTTTT.

The chain couples TRBV4-1 to TRBJ2-2; 8 nucleotides agree with TRBD1. The J segment lost 5 bases and the V segment lost 4 bases, leaving 9 bases of the junction unmatched. Per germline, CDR1 MGHRA and CDR2 YSYEKL. The CDR3 is made up of 16 amino acids. CDR3 DNA: TGCGCCAGCAGCCTGGGCGCAGGGGGCTTGACCGGGGAGCTGTTTTTT. This gives the protein CASSLGAGGLTGELFF.

The chain combines TRBV5-6 with TRBJ1-2; D gene unclear. V lost 1 base and J 3 bases, leaving 10 bases between the germline ends. Germline loops: CDR1 SGHDT, CDR2 YYEEEE. The CDR3 extends over 14 amino acids. The CDR3 region is CASSLSERYYGYTF. In nucleotides, the CDR3 is TGTGCCAGCAGCTTGTCAGAGCGCTACTATGGCTACACCTTC.

The chain links TRBV30 to TRBJ1-4, with 7 bases fitting TRBD1. This CDR3 spans 16 amino acids. J was trimmed by 5 bases and V by 2 bases; bases with no gene match: 11. Germline V gene sequence: CDR1 GTSNPN, CDR2 SVGIG (reference sequence). DNA for the CDR3: TGTGCCTGGAGTCAAACTACAGGGGCTCGAAATGAAAAACTGTTTTTT. It codes for CAWSQTTGARNEKLFF.

The chain carries TRBV5-1 and TRBJ1-1, with TRBD1 matching 9 bases. After removal of 1 base from V and 0 bases from J, the junction contained 1 base not matched to a gene. The CDR3 sequence is 15 residues long. Germline V gene lookup returns CDR1 SGHRS and CDR2 YFSETQ. CDR3 DNA: TGCGCCAGCAGCTTGTGGGACAGGGTGAACACTGAAGCTTTCTTT. Translation gives CASSLWDRVNTEAFF. Full variable domain (outside the CDR3, taken from reference TRBV5-1 and TRBJ1-1): KAGVTQTPRYLIKTRGQQVTLSCSPISGHRSVSWYQQTPGQGLQFLFEYFSETQRNKGNFPGRFSGRQFSNSRSEMNVSTLELGDSALYLCASSLWDRVNTEAFFGQGTRLTVV.

The rearrangement joins TRBV28 to TRBJ2-3, with 8 nucleotides matching TRBD1. Germline CDR1 MDHEN, CDR2 SYDVKM. CDR3 length: 13 residues. V shed 7 bases and J 2 bases; nucleotides not matched to a gene: 2. The CDR3 region has the DNA TGTGCCAGCAACAGGGGGGCCACAGATACGCAGTATTTT. Its protein is CASNRGATDTQYF. The complete variable domain, with remaining parts taken from reference TRBV28 and TRBJ2-3, reads DVKVTQSSRYLVKRTGEKVFLECVQDMDHENMFWYRQDPGLGLRLIYFSYDVKMKEKGDIPEGYSVSREKKERFSLILESASTNQTSMYLCASNRGATDTQYFGPGTRLTVL.